This T cell receptor (beta chain) appears in the sequencing data of a study of OX40 agonist ivuxolimab in advanced cancers. The wider study: Patients were 82.7% male with ages about 23 to 79, mean about 60.

Data came from immunoSEQ multiplex PCR; TCRdb stores just in-frame clones and leaves some out. The data contain approximately 80,000 clones, about 90% of them singletons. V lost 3 bases and J 9 bases, leaving 15 bases between the germline ends. The CDR3 totals 15 residues. Per the germline V gene, CDR1 is MNHEY and CDR2 is SVGAGI. This sequence joins TRBV6-5 and TRBJ1-6; D might be TRBD1 (5 bases). Sequencing used CD4+ or CD8+ T cells sorted from blood, obtained in a trial of the OX40 agonist ivuxolimab. This clonotype was sampled from an adult with an advanced solid tumor such as melanoma, head and neck, liver or kidney cancer. CDR3 sequence: CASSYQRGVGSPLHF. The CDR3 region has the DNA TGTGCCAGCAGTTATCAGAGGGGAGTCGGTTCACCCCTCCACTTT.